These 7 T cell receptor beta chains were all obtained from the same sample, sequenced in a study of shared clonotypes between healthy human individuals. The naive CD8 subset, CD45RO-negative cells positively selected for CCR7, excluded terminally differentiated effector memory CD45RA+ cells. Clones were sequenced by immunoSEQ multiplex PCR, and TCRdb holds only the in-frame ones, with some missing. The top ten clones hold under 2% of a sample with about 2.2 million clones, roughly 91% of them seen once. The sequenced sample was naive CD8+ T cells from PBMCs. Receptors originate from a young man in good health. Some clones in this sample may be carry-over from other donors' samples.

This chain joins TRBV6-6 and TRBJ1-3; D remains ambiguous. Germline assignment: CDR1 MNHNY and CDR2 SVGAGI (reference sequence). Trimming removed 4 bases at V and 2 bases at J, with 9 bases between. This CDR3 comprises 14 residues. The CDR3 DNA reads TGTGCCAGCAGTTCCCCTTTACCTGGAAACACCATATATTTT. Its protein is CASSSPLPGNTIYF.

This chain joins TRBV7-2 and TRBJ2-7, with 8 bases identical to TRBD1. Per the germline V gene, CDR1 is SGHTA and CDR2 is FQGNSA. Germline trimming cut 3 bases from V and 6 bases from J; bases unmatched to any gene: 7. CDR3 size: 14 residues. The CDR3 loop reads CASSLVRGRSEQYF. In DNA, the CDR3 is TGTGCCAGCAGCTTGGTCAGGGGGCGTAGCGAGCAGTACTTC.

The chain recombines TRBV4-1 with TRBJ2-5; the D call may be TRBD1 or TRBD2 (5 bases each). V was clipped by 1 base and J by 5 bases, with 17 bases between them. The CDR3 extends over 16 amino acids. CDR1 and CDR2 from the germline V gene are MGHRA and YSYEKL. The CDR3: CASSQASAGPGETQYF. The DNA of the CDR3 is TGCGCCAGCAGCCAAGCAAGTGCAGGGCCGGGGGAGACCCAGTACTTC.

The genes are TRBV9 and TRBJ2-1, with 10 bases that match TRBD2. With V trimmed by 3 bases and J by 1 base, 1 base remained unmatched. Germline lookup yields CDR1 SGDLS and CDR2 YYNGEE. The CDR3 totals 15 residues. This CDR3 reads CASSGGLASYNEQFF. CDR3 bases: TGTGCCAGCAGCGGGGGACTAGCGTCCTACAATGAGCAGTTCTTC.

The chain recombines TRBV25-1 with TRBJ2-1; TRBD2 might be the D (5 bases). Germline V gene data show CDR1 as MGHDK and CDR2 as SYGVNS. The V end lost 6 bases, the J end lost 3 bases, and 6 bases lay between the germline ends. This CDR3 contains 12 residues. The CDR3 DNA sequence: TGTGCCAGCAGAGGGAGCTACAATGAGCAGTTCTTC. Its protein is CASRGSYNEQFF. The complete variable domain, with remaining parts taken from reference TRBV25-1 and TRBJ2-1, reads EADIYQTPRYLVIGTGKKITLECSQTMGHDKMYWYQQDPGMELHLIHYSYGVNSTEKGDLSSESTVSRIRTEHFPLTLESARPSHTSQYLCASRGSYNEQFFGPGTRLTVL.

CDR3: CASSPHTGPGGYTF. Here the CDR3 DNA reads TGTGCCAGCAGTCCACATACAGGTCCCGGGGGCTACACCTTC. This chain uses TRBV28 with TRBJ1-2; TRBD1 is a possible D gene (5 bases). This CDR3 comprises 14 residues. V shed 5 bases and J shed 8 bases, with 18 bases lying between them. Germline lookup yields CDR1 MDHEN and CDR2 SYDVKM.

CDR3 sequence: CASSLKRVHYEQYF. The CDR3 region has the DNA TGTGCCAGCAGTTTAAAACGCGTCCACTACGAGCAGTACTTC. The V call is TRBV27, the J call TRBJ2-7; the D is unclear. This CDR3 comprises 14 residues. V lost 2 bases and J 3 bases, leaving 11 bases between the germline ends. Per the germline V gene, CDR1 is MNHEY and CDR2 is SMNVEV (reference sequence).